Below, 10 T cell receptor beta chains from the same sample are listed, as sequenced in a study of Ad26.COV2.S vaccination and SARS-CoV-2 variants. The treatment was: approximately 18 received Ad26.COV2.S at low or high dose, single or two shots; several received placebo; per-sample allocation not given. At day 63 after the first vaccine or placebo injection, samples were drawn. Produced via immunoSEQ multiplex PCR; TCRdb's table is partial and in-frame only. Of about 350,000 clones listed, roughly 85% are singletons. Sequences were derived from peripheral blood, sampled in a trial of Ad26.COV2.S vaccine versus placebo. Every receptor here comes from a person between 18 and 65 years old who received the Ad26.COV2.S COVID-19 vaccine or a placebo.

The chain couples TRBV9 to TRBJ1-2; D gene unclear. V was trimmed by 4 bases and J by 4 bases, leaving 8 bases between them. Germline CDR1 reads SGDLS; CDR2 reads YYNGEE. This CDR3 contains 12 residues. The CDR3 protein is CASSPLRYGYTF. Here the CDR3 DNA reads TGTGCCAGCAGCCCCCTGCGCTATGGCTACACCTTC.

The chain links TRBV7-2 to TRBJ2-1; 8 bases fit TRBD2. CDR1 and CDR2 from the germline V gene are SGHTA and FQGNSA. V shed 5 bases and J 0 bases; nucleotides not matched to a gene: 6. The CDR3 sequence is 16 residues long. CDR3 loop: CASSPTGGSSYNEQFF. For the CDR3, the DNA is TGTGCCAGCAGCCCTACGGGGGGGAGCTCCTACAATGAGCAGTTCTTC.

This clone appeared once. The chain has TRBV18 and TRBJ2-7; the match to TRBD2 covers 10 bases. CDR1 KGHSH and CDR2 LQKENI come from the germline V gene. Trimming took 6 bases from V and 5 from J; bases not matched to a gene: 16. This CDR3 is 17 amino acids long. The CDR3 protein is CASSQSVSSGGAHEQYF. In nucleotides, the CDR3 is TGTGCCAGCTCCCAATCAGTATCGAGCGGGGGGGCCCACGAGCAGTACTTC.

The chain recombines TRBV7-8 with TRBJ2-3, with 9 bases fitting TRBD2. Germline V CDR1 and CDR2: SGHVS, FQNEAQ. This CDR3 has 19 residues. The V and J ends lost 4 bases and 8 bases, in that order; junction bases with no gene match: 22. The CDR3: CASSSPGSGAGGPVATQYF. Written as DNA, the CDR3 is TGTGCCAGCAGCTCCCCGGGAAGTGGGGCGGGAGGGCCGGTAGCTACGCAGTATTTT.

The chain joins TRBV7-9 to TRBJ2-1; D tentatively reads TRBD1 or TRBD2 (6 bases each). V was trimmed by 5 bases and J by 3 bases, leaving 17 bases between them. Germline loops: CDR1 SEHNR, CDR2 FQNEAQ (reference sequence). CDR3 length: 16 residues. The CDR3 DNA is TGTGCCAGCAGCCCGCCGAGAGGGGGGCGCTACAATGAGCAGTTCTTC. It specifies CASSPPRGGRYNEQFF. Based on the CDR3 plus reference TRBV7-9 and TRBJ2-1, the full variable domain is DTGVSQNPRHKITKRGQNVTFRCDPISEHNRLYWYRQTLGQGPEFLTYFQNEAQLEKSRLLSDRFSAERPKGSFSTLEIQRTEQGDSAMYLCASSPPRGGRYNEQFFGPGTRLTVL.

This clone has only one observation. In DNA, the CDR3 is TGTGCCAGCAGTTTTCTTCCCACAGGGAGTGAGCAGTTCTTC. Amino acids: CASSFLPTGSEQFF. V usage is TRBV6-2 or TRBV6-3 and J usage is TRBJ2-1; possibly TRBD1 for D (6 bases). CDR3 length: 14 residues. Germline V lookup: CDR1 MNHEY, CDR2 SVGEGT. Deletions cut 4 bases from V and 9 bases from J, with 16 bases between.

This rearrangement joins TRBV14 to TRBJ1-1; the match to TRBD1 covers 7 bases. The germline V gene encodes CDR1 SGHDN and CDR2 FVKESK. The CDR3 sequence is 15 residues long. The trim removed 2 bases at V and 4 bases at J, leaving 7 bases unmatched. This chain's CDR3 is CASSQMRGRGTEAFF. CDR3 bases: TGTGCCAGCAGCCAAATGAGGGGGCGCGGCACTGAAGCTTTCTTT.

This clone turned up a few times. This chain uses TRBV7-8 with TRBJ2-3, with D possibly matching TRBD2 (5 bases). In germline, CDR1 is SGHVS, CDR2 FQNEAQ. The V and J ends lost 0 bases and 5 bases respectively, with 12 bases between them. The CDR3 is 15 residues long. The CDR3: CASSLAYARVDTQYF. CDR3 sequence (DNA): TGTGCCAGCAGCTTAGCTTATGCGAGGGTAGATACGCAGTATTTT.

The chain uses TRBV7-8 and TRBJ2-2; D ambiguous. Between the trimmed V and J ends, which lost 2 bases and 1 base, there was a span of 8 bases. Germline-derived CDR1 and CDR2 are SGHVS and FQNEAQ. The CDR3 is 15 amino acids. CDR3: CASSLRRLNTGELFF. DNA of the CDR3: TGTGCCAGCAGCTTACGGCGCTTGAACACCGGGGAGCTGTTTTTT.

This clone was seen only a few times. The chain uses TRBV11-2 and TRBJ1-3; D not resolved. V was pared by 5 bases and J by 0 bases, with 17 bases between. Germline CDR1 reads SGHAT; CDR2 reads FQNNGV. This CDR3 has 17 residues. This CDR3 reads CASSPGVQISSGNTIYF. In nucleotides, the CDR3 is TGTGCCAGCAGCCCTGGCGTCCAGATTTCCTCTGGAAACACCATATATTTT.